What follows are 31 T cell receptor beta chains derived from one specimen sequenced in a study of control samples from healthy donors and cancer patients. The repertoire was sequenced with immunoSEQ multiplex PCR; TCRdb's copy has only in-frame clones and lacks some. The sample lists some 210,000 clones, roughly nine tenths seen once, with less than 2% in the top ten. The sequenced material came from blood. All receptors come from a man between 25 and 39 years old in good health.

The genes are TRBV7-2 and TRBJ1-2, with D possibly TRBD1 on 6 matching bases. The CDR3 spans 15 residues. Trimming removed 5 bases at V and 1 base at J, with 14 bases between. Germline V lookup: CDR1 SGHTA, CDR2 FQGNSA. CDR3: CASSANGQNNYGYTF. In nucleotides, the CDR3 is TGTGCCAGCAGCGCTAATGGACAGAATAACTATGGCTACACCTTC.

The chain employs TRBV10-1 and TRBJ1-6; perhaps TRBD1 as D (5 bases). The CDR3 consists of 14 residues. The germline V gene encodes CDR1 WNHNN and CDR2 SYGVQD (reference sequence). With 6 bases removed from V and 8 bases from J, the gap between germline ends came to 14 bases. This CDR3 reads CASSRGGVDSPLHF. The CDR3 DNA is TGCGCCAGCAGCCGGGGAGGGGTGGATTCACCCCTCCACTTT.

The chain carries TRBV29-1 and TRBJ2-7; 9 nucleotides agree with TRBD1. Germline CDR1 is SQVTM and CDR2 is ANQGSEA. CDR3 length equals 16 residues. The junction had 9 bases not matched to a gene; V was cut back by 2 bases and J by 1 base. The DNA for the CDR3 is TGCAGCGTTGAACCTAACGCCGGGACAGGGTCCTACGAGCAGTACTTC. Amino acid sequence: CSVEPNAGTGSYEQYF.

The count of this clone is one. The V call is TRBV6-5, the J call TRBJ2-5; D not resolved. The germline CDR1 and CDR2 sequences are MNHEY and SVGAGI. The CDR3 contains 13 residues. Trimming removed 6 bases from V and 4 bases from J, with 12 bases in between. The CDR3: CASSQSLGETQYF. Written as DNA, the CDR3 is TGTGCCAGCAGCCAGTCCCTGGGAGAGACCCAGTACTTC.

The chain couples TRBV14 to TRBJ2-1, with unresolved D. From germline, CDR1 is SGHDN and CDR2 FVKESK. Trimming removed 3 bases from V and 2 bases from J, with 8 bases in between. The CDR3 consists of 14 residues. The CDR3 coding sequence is TGTGCCAGCAGCCAGAACAGTGCCTACAATGAGCAGTTCTTC. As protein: CASSQNSAYNEQFF.

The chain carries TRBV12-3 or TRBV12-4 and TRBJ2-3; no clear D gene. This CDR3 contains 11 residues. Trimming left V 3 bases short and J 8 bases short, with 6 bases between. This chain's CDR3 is CASSFKGTQYF. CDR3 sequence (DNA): TGTGCCAGCAGTTTCAAGGGTACGCAGTATTTT.

As DNA, the CDR3 is TGTGCCACCAGTGATGCGGACAATTACAATGAGCAGTTCTTC. It translates to CATSDADNYNEQFF. The chain carries TRBV24-1 and TRBJ2-1; D may be TRBD1 (5 bases). The V end was cut by 3 bases, the J end by 4 bases, with 9 bases between. The CDR3 consists of 14 residues. Germline CDR1 KGHDR, CDR2 SFDVKD.

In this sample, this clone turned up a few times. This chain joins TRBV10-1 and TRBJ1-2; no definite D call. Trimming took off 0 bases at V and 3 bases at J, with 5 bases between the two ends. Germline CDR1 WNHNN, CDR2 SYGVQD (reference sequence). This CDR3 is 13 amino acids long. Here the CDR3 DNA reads TGCGCCAGCAGTGAGTCGTGGGACTATGGCTACACCTTC. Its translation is CASSESWDYGYTF.

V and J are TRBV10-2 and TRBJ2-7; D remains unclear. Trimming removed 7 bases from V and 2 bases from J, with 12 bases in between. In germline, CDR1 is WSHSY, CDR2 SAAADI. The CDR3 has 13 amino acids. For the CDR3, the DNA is TGCGCCAGCACCCAAGGGCCAACCTACGAGCAGTACTTC. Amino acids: CASTQGPTYEQYF.

The CDR3, as DNA: TGTGCCACCTCTGGTAGCGGGGCTTCCTACGAGCAGTACTTC. Its protein is CATSGSGASYEQYF. The chain uses TRBV6-5 and TRBJ2-7; TRBD2 matches 8 bases. The CDR3 spans 14 residues. Unmatched junction bases numbered 9, after V lost 10 bases and J lost 1 base. Per germline, CDR1 MNHEY and CDR2 SVGAGI.

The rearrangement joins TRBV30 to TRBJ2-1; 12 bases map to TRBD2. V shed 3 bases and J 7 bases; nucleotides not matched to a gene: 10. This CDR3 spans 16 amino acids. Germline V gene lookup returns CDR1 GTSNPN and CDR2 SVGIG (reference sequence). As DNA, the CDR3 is TGTGCCTGGAGCAGGATTTCCGGGACTAGCGGGAATGAGCAGTTCTTC. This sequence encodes CAWSRISGTSGNEQFF.

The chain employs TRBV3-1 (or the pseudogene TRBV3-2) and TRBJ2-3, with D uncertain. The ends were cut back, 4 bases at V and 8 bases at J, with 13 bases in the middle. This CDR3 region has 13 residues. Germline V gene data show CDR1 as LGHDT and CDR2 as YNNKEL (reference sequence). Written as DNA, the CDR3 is TGTGCCAGCAGCCCTCGACTCCCCAGTACGCAGTATTTT. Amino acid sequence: CASSPRLPSTQYF.

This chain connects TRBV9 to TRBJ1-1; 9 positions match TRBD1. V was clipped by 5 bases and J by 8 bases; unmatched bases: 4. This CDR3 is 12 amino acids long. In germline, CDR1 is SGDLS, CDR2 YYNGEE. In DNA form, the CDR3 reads TGTGCCAGCAGTGACAGGGGGACCGAAGCTTTCTTT. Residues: CASSDRGTEAFF.

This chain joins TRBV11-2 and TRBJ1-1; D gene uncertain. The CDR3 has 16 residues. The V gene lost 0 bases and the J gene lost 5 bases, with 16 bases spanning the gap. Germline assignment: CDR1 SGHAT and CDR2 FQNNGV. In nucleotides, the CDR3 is TGTGCCAGCAGCTTAGATAAGGCGGTGGGTCGGACTGAAGCTTTCTTT. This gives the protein CASSLDKAVGRTEAFF.

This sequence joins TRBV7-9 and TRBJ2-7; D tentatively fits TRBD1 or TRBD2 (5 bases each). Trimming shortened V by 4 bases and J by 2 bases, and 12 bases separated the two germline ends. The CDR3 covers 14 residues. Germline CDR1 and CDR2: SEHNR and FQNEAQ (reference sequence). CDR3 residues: CASSSGTVPYEQYF. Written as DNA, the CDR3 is TGTGCCAGCAGCTCCGGGACGGTCCCCTACGAGCAGTACTTC.

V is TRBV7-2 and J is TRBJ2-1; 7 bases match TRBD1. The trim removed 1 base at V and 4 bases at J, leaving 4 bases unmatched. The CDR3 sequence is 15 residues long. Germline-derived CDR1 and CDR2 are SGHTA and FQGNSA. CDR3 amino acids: CASSLEGAGYNEQFF. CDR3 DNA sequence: TGTGCCAGCAGCTTAGAGGGGGCGGGTTACAATGAGCAGTTCTTC.

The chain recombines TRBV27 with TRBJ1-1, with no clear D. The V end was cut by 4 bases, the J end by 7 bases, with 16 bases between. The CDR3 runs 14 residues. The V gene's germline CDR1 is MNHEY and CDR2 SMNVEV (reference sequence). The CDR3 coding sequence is TGTGCCAGCAGTTATACTAGGCGGCGGGGTGAAGCTTTCTTT. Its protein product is CASSYTRRRGEAFF.

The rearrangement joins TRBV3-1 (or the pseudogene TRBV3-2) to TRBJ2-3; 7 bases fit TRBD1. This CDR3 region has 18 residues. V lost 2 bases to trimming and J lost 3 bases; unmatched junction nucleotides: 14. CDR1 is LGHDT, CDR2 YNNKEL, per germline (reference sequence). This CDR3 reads CASSQSGPGGFWTDTQYF. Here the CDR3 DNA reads TGTGCCAGCAGCCAATCGGGGCCAGGGGGATTTTGGACAGATACGCAGTATTTT.

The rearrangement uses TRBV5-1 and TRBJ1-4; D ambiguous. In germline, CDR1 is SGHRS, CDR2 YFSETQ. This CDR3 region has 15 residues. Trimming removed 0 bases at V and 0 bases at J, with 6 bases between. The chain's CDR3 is CASSLGIATNEKLFF. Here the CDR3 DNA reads TGCGCCAGCAGCTTGGGCATTGCAACTAATGAAAAACTGTTTTTT. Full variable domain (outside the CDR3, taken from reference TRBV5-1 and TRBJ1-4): KAGVTQTPRYLIKTRGQQVTLSCSPISGHRSVSWYQQTPGQGLQFLFEYFSETQRNKGNFPGRFSGRQFSNSRSEMNVSTLELGDSALYLCASSLGIATNEKLFFGSGTQLSVL.

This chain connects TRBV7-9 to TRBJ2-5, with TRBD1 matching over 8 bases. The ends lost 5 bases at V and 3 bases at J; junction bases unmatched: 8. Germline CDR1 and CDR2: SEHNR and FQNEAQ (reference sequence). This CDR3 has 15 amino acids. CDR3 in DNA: TGTGCCAGCAGCCCACAGGGGGTAGTTAAAGAGACCCAGTACTTC. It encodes CASSPQGVVKETQYF.

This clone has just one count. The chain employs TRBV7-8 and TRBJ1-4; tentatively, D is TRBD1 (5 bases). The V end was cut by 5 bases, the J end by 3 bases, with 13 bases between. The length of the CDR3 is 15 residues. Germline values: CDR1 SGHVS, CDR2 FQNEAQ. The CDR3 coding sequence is TGTGCCAGCAGCCGGGCTGGAGGGGCTAATGAAAAACTGTTTTTT. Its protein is CASSRAGGANEKLFF.

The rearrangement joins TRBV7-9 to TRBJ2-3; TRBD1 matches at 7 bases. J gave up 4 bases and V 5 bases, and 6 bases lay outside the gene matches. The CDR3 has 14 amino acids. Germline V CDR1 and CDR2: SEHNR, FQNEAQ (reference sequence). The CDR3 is CASSPTGTPDTQYF. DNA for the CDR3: TGTGCCAGCAGCCCGACAGGGACCCCAGATACGCAGTATTTT.

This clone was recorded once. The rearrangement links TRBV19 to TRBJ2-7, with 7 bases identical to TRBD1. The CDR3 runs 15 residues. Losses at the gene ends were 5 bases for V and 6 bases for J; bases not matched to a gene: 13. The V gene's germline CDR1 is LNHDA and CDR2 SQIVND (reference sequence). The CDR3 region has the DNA TGTGCCAGTAGTTCAAGGGCGACAGGGCCGGGCGAGCAGTACTTC. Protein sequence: CASSSRATGPGEQYF.

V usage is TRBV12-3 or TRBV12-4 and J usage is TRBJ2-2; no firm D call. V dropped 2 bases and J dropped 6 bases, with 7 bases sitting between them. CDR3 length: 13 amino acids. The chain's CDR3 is CASSLSRSGELFF. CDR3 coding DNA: TGTGCCAGCAGTTTATCTAGATCCGGGGAGCTGTTTTTT.

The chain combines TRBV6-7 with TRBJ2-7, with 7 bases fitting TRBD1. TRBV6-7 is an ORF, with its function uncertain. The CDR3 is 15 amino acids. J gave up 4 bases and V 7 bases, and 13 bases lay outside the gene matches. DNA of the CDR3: TGTGCCAGCACCTCCGGAAGACAGGGTACGTACGAGCAGTACTTC. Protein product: CASTSGRQGTYEQYF.

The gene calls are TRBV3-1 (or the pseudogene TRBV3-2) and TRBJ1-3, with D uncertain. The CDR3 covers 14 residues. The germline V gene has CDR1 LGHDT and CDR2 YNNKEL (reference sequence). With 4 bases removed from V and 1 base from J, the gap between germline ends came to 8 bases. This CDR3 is CASSLPQSGNTIYF. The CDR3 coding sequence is TGTGCCAGCAGCCTTCCTCAATCTGGAAACACCATATATTTT.

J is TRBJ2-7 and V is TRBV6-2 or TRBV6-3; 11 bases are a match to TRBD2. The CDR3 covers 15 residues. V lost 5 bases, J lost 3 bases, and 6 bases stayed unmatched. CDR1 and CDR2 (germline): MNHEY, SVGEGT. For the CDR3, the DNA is TGTGCCAGCAGTACCGAGACTAGCGGGGTCTACGAGCAGTACTTC. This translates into CASSTETSGVYEQYF.

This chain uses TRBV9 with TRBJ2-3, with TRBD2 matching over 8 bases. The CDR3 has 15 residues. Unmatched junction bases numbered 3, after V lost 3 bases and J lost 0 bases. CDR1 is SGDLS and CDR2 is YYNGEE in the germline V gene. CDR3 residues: CASSASGFSTDTQYF. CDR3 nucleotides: TGTGCCAGCAGCGCTAGCGGGTTCAGCACAGATACGCAGTATTTT.

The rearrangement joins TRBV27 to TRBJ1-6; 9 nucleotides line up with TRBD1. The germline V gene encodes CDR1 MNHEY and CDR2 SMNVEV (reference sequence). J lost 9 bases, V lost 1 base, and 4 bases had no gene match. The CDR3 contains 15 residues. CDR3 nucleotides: TGTGCCAGCAGTTTATACAGGGGGCTGGGTTCACCCCTCCACTTT. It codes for CASSLYRGLGSPLHF.

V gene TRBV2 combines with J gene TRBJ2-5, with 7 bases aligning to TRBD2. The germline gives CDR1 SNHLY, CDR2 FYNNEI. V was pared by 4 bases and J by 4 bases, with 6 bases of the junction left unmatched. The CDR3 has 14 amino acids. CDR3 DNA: TGTGCCAGCAGTGCTTCTACGGGAGGAGAGACCCAGTACTTC. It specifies CASSASTGGETQYF.

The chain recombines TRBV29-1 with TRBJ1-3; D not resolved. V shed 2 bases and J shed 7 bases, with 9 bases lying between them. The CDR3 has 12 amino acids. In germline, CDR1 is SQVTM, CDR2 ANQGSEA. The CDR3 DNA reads TGCAGCGTTGAAATCCTCCAGAACACCATATATTTT. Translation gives CSVEILQNTIYF.